The T cell receptor beta chain under discussion was sequenced for a study of CD8 T cells in Susac syndrome. The individuals used as controls were healthy donors who had been matched for both age and sex. Random hexamers were used to reverse transcribe about 0.5 to 1 ug of RNA. Each CDR3 protein is one row after TCRdb ran MiXCR on the immunoSEQ multiplex PCR reads. The sample carries 100,000 to 150,000 distinct CDR3 sequences, around 94% recorded once. Trimming cost V 7 bases and J 0 bases, with 4 bases left between them. Germline-derived CDR1 and CDR2 are MNHEY and SVGAGI. This CDR3 is 12 amino acids long.

The clonotype comes from a human donor in good health. V usage is TRBV6-5 and J usage is TRBJ2-1; D is uncertain. Sequencing was performed on CD4+ T cells from PBMCs. CDR3 DNA sequence: TGTGCCAGCAAGAGCTCCTACAATGAGCAGTTCTTC. Its translation is CASKSSYNEQFF.